The T cell receptor (beta chain) under discussion was sequenced for a study of regulatory and conventional T cells in RAG deficiency. General observations from the study: RAG-deficient patients showed markedly lower Shannon entropy and higher Simpson indices than control T-cell subsets. In Omenn syndrome, sorted "Tregs" may be peripherally activated cells. Shorter CDR3s in all patient subsets; >75% Treg-Tconv overlap in Omenn.

Sequenced by immunoSEQ multiplex PCR; TCRdb stores in-frame clones only, minus some. The sample carries about 29,000 clones, 90% to 95% recorded once. This clone appeared once. Its cognate antigen is unknown. The sorted conventional CD4+ T cells were CD25-low and CD127-high, with genomic DNA sequenced. Germline V lookup: CDR1 SGHDT, CDR2 YYEEEE. The CDR3 totals 15 residues. J lost 12 bases, V lost 1 base, and 13 bases had no gene match. These data also featured in a second study, about regulatory T cells. This second study notes: The primer mix had 52 TRBV and 13 TRBJ primers. In patients, unique TRB V-J pairs were restricted and V/J usage skewed, especially in Tregs.

The chain uses TRBV5-6 and TRBJ1-2; 9 bases align to TRBD1. The sequence was obtained from a human donor in good health. Specimen: CD25- CD4+ T cells sorted from blood. The CDR3 protein is CASSLSRDRVGQNTF. The DNA of the CDR3 is TGTGCCAGCAGCTTGTCGCGGGACAGGGTCGGGCAAAACACCTTC.